A single sample gave rise to the 18 T cell receptor beta chains below, sequenced in a study of low-dose radiotherapy and immunotherapy resistance in tumors. TRAV- and TRBV-specific primers primed first-strand cDNA, covering alpha and beta chains. With a V-primer adapter and a constant-region primer, TCRs were amplified for 20 to 25 PCR cycles. TCRdb used MiXCR to reprocess the reads, holding one entry per CDR3 protein. The table lists 8,500 to 10,000 distinct CDR3 sequences, about 41% of them singletons. Receptors originate from a human donor with advanced metastatic prostate, ovarian, gallbladder or colorectal cancer (not recorded which). This table probably holds off-target reads from a library built for another chain.

This sequence joins TRBV5-3 and TRBJ2-7, with a tentative D call TRBD1 (5 bases). TRBV5-3 is an ORF, and what it does is uncertain. The CDR3 is 12 residues long. V was pared by 8 bases and J by 2 bases, with 11 bases between. The DNA of the CDR3 is TGTGCCAGCACACAGGAGCCCTACGAGCAGTACTTC. As protein: CASTQEPYEQYF.

The V gene is TRBV28, the J gene TRBJ1-3, with 9 bases identical to TRBD1. The J segment lost 2 bases and the V segment lost 2 bases, leaving 7 bases of the junction unmatched. The CDR3 is made up of 17 amino acids. Germline CDR1 is MDHEN and CDR2 is SYDVKM. The CDR3 loop is CASSLGGTGMTGNTIYF. DNA of the CDR3: TGTGCCAGCAGTTTAGGTGGGACAGGGATGACTGGAAACACCATATATTTT.

This clonotype was recorded once. This chain connects TRBV5-6 to TRBJ2-7; no clear D. V was pared by 6 bases and J by 2 bases, with 9 bases between. The CDR3 has 12 amino acids. CDR1 SGHDT and CDR2 YYEEEE come from the germline V gene. The CDR3 loop is CASNTDAYEQYF. For the CDR3, the DNA is TGTGCCAGCAATACCGACGCCTACGAGCAGTACTTC.

A note on this clonotype: At one boundary the junction diverges from the germline segment, which might be a read error. The chain recombines TRBV5-3 with TRBJ1-5; D unclear. TRBV5-3 is an ORF, and what it does is uncertain. This CDR3 is 13 amino acids long. This CDR3 is CASSLSPDQPQHF. The CDR3 DNA reads as TGTGCCAGCAGCTTAAGTCCAGATCAGCCCCAGCATTTT.

V gene TRBV5-1 combines with J gene TRBJ2-7, with D possibly matching TRBD1 (5 bases). The CDR3 runs 14 residues. V gave up 4 bases and J gave up 1 base, with 12 bases separating them. Germline CDR1 and CDR2: SGHRS and YFSETQ. Here the CDR3 reads CASSQLQGSYEQYF. DNA for the CDR3: TGCGCCAGCAGCCAACTGCAGGGATCCTACGAGCAGTACTTC.

This clonotype is labeled medium-sized. The gene calls are TRBV12-3 or TRBV12-4 and TRBJ2-7; 7 bases match TRBD1. V dropped 5 bases and J dropped 1; count of bases not matched to a gene: 8. There are 15 residues in the CDR3. In DNA, the CDR3 is TGTGCCAGCAGTGCCCGGGACAGAGAGTCCTACGAGCAGTACTTC. This encodes CASSARDRESYEQYF.

This sequence joins TRBV20-1 and TRBJ2-7; TRBD1 matches at 8 bases. The CDR3 totals 14 residues. After removal of 3 bases from V and 2 bases from J, the junction contained 6 bases not matched to a gene. Germline V gene sequence: CDR1 DFQATT, CDR2 SNEGSKA (reference sequence). The CDR3 nucleotides are TGCAGTGCTAGTGCTCAGACAGGGGCCTACGAGCAGTACTTC. Its translation is CSASAQTGAYEQYF.

The chain carries TRBV7-6 and TRBJ2-2, with D possibly being TRBD1 or TRBD2 (5 bases each). The CDR3 sequence is 14 residues long. V lost 5 bases, J lost 2 bases, and 9 bases lay in between. Germline V gene lookup returns CDR1 SGHVS and CDR2 FNYEAQ. DNA for the CDR3: TGTGCCAGCAGCCGAGGGGATAACACCGGGGAGCTGTTTTTT. Translation: CASSRGDNTGELFF.

The chain links TRBV7-9 to TRBJ2-7, with D possibly being TRBD1 or TRBD2 (5 bases each). V was trimmed by 5 bases and J by 0 bases, leaving 14 bases between them. This CDR3 has 15 amino acids. The germline V gene has CDR1 SEHNR and CDR2 FQNEAQ (reference sequence). This chain's CDR3 is CASSNRDGVSYEQYF. CDR3 nucleotides: TGTGCCAGCAGCAACCGGGACGGAGTCTCCTACGAGCAGTACTTC.

This sequence joins TRBV2 and TRBJ1-5, with 12 bases lining up with TRBD1. The CDR3 runs to 16 residues. Trimming cost V 2 bases and J 6 bases; bases outside gene matches: 5. Germline V gene lookup returns CDR1 SNHLY and CDR2 FYNNEI. The CDR3: CASSELGTGGGQPQHF. The CDR3 DNA reads TGTGCCAGCAGTGAACTCGGGACAGGGGGCGGTCAGCCCCAGCATTTT.

This chain joins TRBV5-8 and TRBJ2-7, with 7 bases identical to TRBD1. The CDR3 is made up of 14 amino acids. CDR1 is SGHTS, CDR2 YDEGEE, per germline. The junction had 3 bases not matched to a gene; V was cut back by 1 base and J by 2 bases. CDR3 nucleotide sequence: TGTGCCAGCAGCTTGAGGGACAGACCCTACGAGCAGTACTTC. This encodes CASSLRDRPYEQYF.

By sample share, this clonotype is medium-sized. The chain combines TRBV6-1 with TRBJ2-1; either TRBD1 or TRBD2 may supply D (5 bases each). CDR1 is MNHNS and CDR2 is SASEGT in the germline V gene. CDR3 length: 16 residues. V gave up 5 bases and J gave up 4 bases, with 18 bases separating them. CDR3 DNA sequence: TGTGCCAGCAGTAAAACCGGGACCAGGACTTACAATGAGCAGTTCTTC. This gives the protein CASSKTGTRTYNEQFF.

This clonotype has only a few counts. In nucleotides, the CDR3 is TGTGCCAGTAAGCCTAGCGGGCACCAAGAGACCCAGTACTTC. This encodes CASKPSGHQETQYF. V gene TRBV19 combines with J gene TRBJ2-5, with TRBD2 matching over 8 bases. Germline V gives CDR1 LNHDA, CDR2 SQIVND (reference sequence). V trimming: 7 bases; J trimming: 0 bases; junction bases outside the gene matches: 4. The CDR3 runs 14 residues.

This clonotype was counted only a few times. The chain couples TRBV7-9 to TRBJ2-1; D is uncertain. Germline CDR1 SEHNR, CDR2 FQNEAQ (reference sequence). Trimming pared 4 bases from V and 0 bases from J, leaving 4 bases between. This CDR3 contains 13 residues. The CDR3 nucleotides read TGTGCCAGCAGCTCGGCCTCCTACAATGAGCAGTTCTTC. It specifies CASSSASYNEQFF.

V and J are TRBV11-3 and TRBJ2-3; 10 bases fit TRBD2. CDR1 and CDR2 from the germline V gene are SGHNT and YENEEA. CDR3 length equals 14 residues. The V and J ends lost 4 bases and 6 bases, in that order; junction bases with no gene match: 4. DNA for the CDR3: TGTGCCAGCAGCTCCAGGACTAGCGGCGATACGCAGTATTTT. Translation: CASSSRTSGDTQYF.

This clonotype has only a few counts. The V gene is TRBV7-4, the J gene TRBJ1-1, with unresolved D. Germline-derived CDR1 and CDR2 are SGHVT and SQSDAQ. Trimming left V 7 bases short and J 2 bases short, with 11 bases between. The CDR3 spans 13 residues. CDR3 DNA: TGTGCCAGCACCCCGCGGGTCAACACTGAAGCTTTCTTT. It yields the protein CASTPRVNTEAFF.

By sample fraction, this clonotype is medium-sized (0.01 to 0.1%). The rearrangement links TRBV28 to TRBJ2-7; 7 nucleotides agree with TRBD2. Germline CDR1 reads MDHEN; CDR2 reads SYDVKM. The CDR3 sequence is 16 residues long. J lost 2 bases, V lost 4 bases, and 11 bases had no gene match. The CDR3 region has the DNA TGTGCCAGCAGTTCCCCCTGGGGGGGAGCACCCTACGAGCAGTACTTC. The encoded protein is CASSSPWGGAPYEQYF.

This clonotype has more than one count but fewer than ten. The chain carries TRBV7-2 and TRBJ2-1, with 10 bases fitting TRBD2. With 5 bases clipped from V and 1 base from J, the junction kept 14 bases outside the gene matches. Germline loops: CDR1 SGHTA, CDR2 FQGNSA. The CDR3 is 19 residues long. The CDR3 loop is CASSPRRLAGLSSYNEQFF. The CDR3 nucleotides read TGTGCCAGCAGCCCGAGACGACTAGCGGGCCTGTCGTCCTACAATGAGCAGTTCTTC.